Listed below are T cell receptor beta chains from one sample, sequenced in a study of tumor and adjacent non-tumor tissue in lung cancer. TCRdb ran MiXCR on the multiplex PCR reads and lists one entry per CDR3 protein. The sample contains 60,000 to 80,000 distinct CDR3 sequences, around two thirds of which appear only once. The sample was distant non-tumor lung tissue. The receptor set was obtained from a woman aged 50 to 60 with non-small cell lung cancer. Each CDR3 is given with its conserved first and last residue. The D gene is left open where the match is weak. Clone size is not always given. Where it is, it says once, few, many or a class for expanded clones.

size,J,D,V,length,CDR3,DNA
NA,TRBJ2-5,NA,TRBV6-2/TRBV6-3,11,CTSRIGETQYF,TGTACCAGCAGAATTGGAGAGACTCAGTACTTC
NA,TRBJ1-1,NA,TRBV11-2,16,CASSLRVGLGDTEAIF,TGTGCCAGCAGCTTACGAGTCGGCCTTGGAGACACTGAAGCTATCTTT
few,TRBJ1-5,TRBD1,TRBV6-4,14,CASSFGTENQPQHF,TGTGCCAGCAGTTTCGGGACAGAAAATCAGCCCCAGCATTTT
NA,TRBJ2-1,NA,TRBV20-1,16,CSPRALVGVSKNEQFF,TGCAGTCCTAGAGCTCTAGTGGGAGTTTCTAAAAATGAGCAGTTCTTC
NA,TRBJ2-3,NA,TRBV28,16,CASSPPSALGTDTQFF,TGTGCCAGCAGTCCCCCTAGCGCACTTGGGACAGATACGCAGTTTTTT
NA,TRBJ2-1,NA,TRBV5-8,12,CASSFGVNERFF,TGTGCCAGCAGCTTTGGGGTCAATGAGCGGTTCTTC
NA,TRBJ1-1,TRBD1,TRBV6-2/TRBV6-3,15,CDSSGDRGEYTEAFF,TGTGACAGCAGTGGTGACAGGGGCGAGTACACTGAAGCCTTCTTT
NA,TRBJ1-2,NA,TRBV7-9,15,CASSSGDGRLYGYTF,TGTGCCAGCAGCTCCGGGGACGGCCGTCTCTATGGCTACACCTTC
NA,TRBJ2-6,NA,TRBV4-3,17,CASSQGTGLSGANVLTF,TGTGCCAGCAGCCAAGGCACAGGTTTATCTGGGGCCAACGTCCTGACTTTC
NA,TRBJ2-2,TRBD1,TRBV5-1,15,CASIPGTVNTGELFF,TGCGCCAGCATACCCGGGACAGTAAACACCGGGGAGCTGTTTTTT
NA,TRBJ1-2,NA,TRBV28,15,CASSLTRGGVYGYTF,TGTGCCAGCAGCTTGACCCGGGGGGGAGTATATGGCTACACCTTC
NA,TRBJ2-7,NA,TRBV28,14,CGSRPRGGAYEQYF,TGTGGCAGCAGGCCAAGGGGGGGGGCCTACGAGCAGTACTTC
NA,TRBJ2-1,NA,TRBV6-2/TRBV6-3,15,CASRRTEGSYNEQFF,TGTGCCAGCAGGCGCACAGAGGGATCGTACAATGAGCAGTTCTTC
many,TRBJ2-7,TRBD1,TRBV4-2,15,CASSHEQGAGYEQYF,TGTGCCAGCAGCCATGAACAGGGGGCTGGTTACGAGCAGTACTTC
NA,TRBJ2-3,TRBD2,TRBV20-1,17,CNARGALGSGDADTQYF,TGCAATGCTAGGGGAGCCCTGGGTAGCGGGGACGCAGATACGCAGTATTTT
few,TRBJ2-6,NA,TRBV19,15,CASSSPSSGANVLTF,TGTGCCAGTAGCAGTCCTAGCTCTGGGGCCAACGTCCTGACTTTC
few,TRBJ2-7,NA,TRBV6-5,14,CASSYIMQPYEQYF,TGTGCCAGCAGTTACATCATGCAGCCCTACGAGCAGTACTTC
NA,TRBJ2-7,NA,TRBV11-2,14,CANSLLVGGYEQYF,TGTGCCAACAGCTTACTGGTGGGAGGCTACGAGCAGTACTTC
few,TRBJ2-3,NA,TRBV5-1,15,CASSLLMASTDTQYF,TGCGCCAGCAGCTTGTTAATGGCTAGCACAGATACGCAGTATTTT
many,TRBJ2-5,TRBD1,TRBV9,16,CASSVDPAGGGETQYF,TGTGCCAGCAGCGTAGATCCGGCAGGGGGCGGTGAGACCCAGTACTTC
NA,TRBJ1-5,TRBD1,TRBV9,15,CASSAGGSGNQPQHF,TGTGCCAGCAGCGCAGGGGGATCTGGCAATCAGCCCCAGCATTTT
once,TRBJ2-3,TRBD2,TRBV6-1,17,CASSDHGSGNSADAQYF,TGTGCCAGCAGTGACCATGGTAGCGGGAATTCTGCAGATGCGCAGTATTTT
NA,TRBJ2-6,NA,TRBV12-3/TRBV12-4,16,CASSLRRGSGANVPTF,TGTGCCAGCAGTCTACGGCGGGGCTCTGGGGCCAACGTACCGACTTTC
NA,TRBJ2-1,TRBD2,TRBV29-1,14,CSVVLAGPWNEQFF,TGCAGCGTTGTACTAGCGGGTCCTTGGAATGAGCAGTTCTTC
NA,TRBJ2-2,TRBD1,TRBV24-1,15,CATSDSRQGTGELFF,TGTGCCACCAGTGATTCCAGACAGGGGACCGGGGAGCTGTTTTTT
few,TRBJ2-3,TRBD1,TRBV5-6,14,CASSRGQGTDTQYF,TGTGCCAGCAGCCGGGGACAGGGCACAGATACGCAGTATTTT
many,TRBJ1-3,NA,TRBV4-3,17,CASSQDFFGSSGNTIYF,TGCGCCAGCAGCCAAGATTTTTTTGGGAGCTCTGGAAACACCATATATTTT
NA,TRBJ2-1,NA,TRBV11-2,15,CASNPPGTTQNEQFF,TGCGCCAGCAACCCCCCGGGAACTACCCAGAATGAGCAGTTCTTC
many,TRBJ2-1,NA,TRBV10-3,14,CAISESGEDNEQFF,TGTGCCATCAGTGAGTCTGGGGAAGACAATGAGCAGTTCTTC